Presented here are 2 T cell receptor beta chains from one specimen sequenced in a study of T-cell reconstitution after alpha-beta-depleted transplantation in children. Unique molecular identifiers were used in preparing the TCRbeta library. Via MiXCR, TCRdb re-called the PCR reads, giving one row per CDR3 protein. The table has about 110,000 distinct CDR3 sequences, approximately 10% seen once; the top ten hold under 40%. Sample: PBMCs, taken before TCRalphabeta/CD19-depleted stem cell transplant. These receptors were obtained from a boy between 2 and 10 years old with acute lymphoblastic leukemia, due to receive a stem cell transplant.

The gene calls are TRBV11-2 and TRBJ2-7; 8 bases match TRBD2. Germline V CDR1 and CDR2: SGHAT, FQNNGV. The V segment lost 5 bases and the J segment 5 bases; nucleotides outside the gene matches: 23. This CDR3 region has 19 residues. The CDR3 loop reads CASSLRGMGQSGRGHEQYF. CDR3 bases: TGTGCCAGCAGCCTCCGAGGGATGGGGCAAAGCGGGAGAGGCCACGAGCAGTACTTC.

Comments on this clonotype: The CDR3 carries no conserved terminal phenylalanine or tryptophan, so it likely arises from a read error. In DNA form, the CDR3 reads TGTGCCAGCAGCTTAGTTACTAGCGGGTTACCCTACGAGCAGTACTTA. Amino acids: CASSLVTSGLPYEQYL. This sequence joins TRBV11-2 and TRBJ2-7; TRBD2 aligns across 9 bases. CDR3 length: 16 amino acids. J lost 2 bases, V lost 1 base, and 6 bases had no gene match. Looked up from germline, CDR1 is SGHAT and CDR2 is FQNNGV.